The 3 T cell receptor beta chains in this list originate from one sample, sequenced in a study of shared clonotypes between healthy human individuals. Profiled with immunoSEQ multiplex PCR; TCRdb holds only in-frame clones, not every one. The table lists fewer than 3 million clones, less than 95% of them singletons. The sample comprised naive CD4+ T cells from PBMCs. As to subset: CD45RA+ positively selected. All receptors derive from a young man in good health. Some clones in this sample may be carry-over from other donors' samples.

The chain uses TRBV21-1 and TRBJ2-3; the table's D call of TRBD1 was not tested on the DNA. TRBV21-1 has pseudogene status. This CDR3 contains 16 residues. CDR3 in amino acids: CASSIRQGGNTDTQYF. In DNA, the CDR3 is TGTGCCAGCAGCATACGACAGGGGGGTAACACAGATACGCAGTATTTT.

The chain is built from TRBV5-4 and TRBJ2-7, with D tentatively TRBD2 (5 bases). Trimming took 4 bases from V and 8 from J, leaving 13 bases between them. The CDR3 is 12 amino acids. Germline CDR1 and CDR2: SGHNT and YYREEE (reference sequence). CDR3: CASSLTGNKQYF. The DNA of the CDR3 is TGTGCCAGCAGCCTAACCGGGAATAAGCAGTACTTC.

This chain joins TRBV4-2 and TRBJ2-1; D is perhaps TRBD1 (6 bases). V gave up 0 bases and J gave up 0 bases, with 9 bases separating them. The CDR3 totals 16 residues. Germline CDR1 reads LGHNA; CDR2 reads YNFKEQ. The CDR3 region has the DNA TGTGCCAGCAGCCAAGACCCCAGGGGCTCCTACAATGAGCAGTTCTTC. Translation gives CASSQDPRGSYNEQFF.